This entry concerns a single T cell receptor (beta chain). The source of the sample is a study of OX40 agonist ivuxolimab in advanced cancers. On the study more broadly: Ivuxolimab doses were 0.01, 0.1, 0.3, 1.5, 3 or 10 mg/kg every 2 weeks.

Sequenced by immunoSEQ multiplex PCR; TCRdb stores in-frame clones only, minus some. In the table there are 45,000 to 65,000 clones, 82% of which are singletons. The V end was cut by 7 bases, the J end by 4 bases, with 13 bases between. CDR1 is SEHNR, CDR2 FQNEAQ, per germline (reference sequence). This CDR3 has 13 residues. The source material was CD4+ or CD8+ T cells sorted from blood, sampled in a trial of the OX40 agonist ivuxolimab. This TCR came from an adult with an advanced solid tumor such as melanoma, head and neck, liver or kidney cancer. The chain is built from TRBV7-9 and TRBJ1-2; D unresolved. The CDR3 spells CASNPGGGYGYTF. CDR3 in DNA: TGTGCCAGCAACCCCGGAGGAGGCTATGGCTACACCTTC.